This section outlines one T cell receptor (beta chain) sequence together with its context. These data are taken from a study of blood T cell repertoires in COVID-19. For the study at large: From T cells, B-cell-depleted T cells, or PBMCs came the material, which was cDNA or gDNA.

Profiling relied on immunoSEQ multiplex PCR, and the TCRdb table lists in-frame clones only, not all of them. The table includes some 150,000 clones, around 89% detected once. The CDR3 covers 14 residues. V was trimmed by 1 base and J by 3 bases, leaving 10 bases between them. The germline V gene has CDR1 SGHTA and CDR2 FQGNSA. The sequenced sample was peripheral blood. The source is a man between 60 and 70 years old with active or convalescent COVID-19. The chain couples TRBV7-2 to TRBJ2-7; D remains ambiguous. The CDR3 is CASSLGVTFYEQYF. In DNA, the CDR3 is TGTGCCAGCAGCTTAGGAGTCACCTTCTACGAGCAGTACTTC.